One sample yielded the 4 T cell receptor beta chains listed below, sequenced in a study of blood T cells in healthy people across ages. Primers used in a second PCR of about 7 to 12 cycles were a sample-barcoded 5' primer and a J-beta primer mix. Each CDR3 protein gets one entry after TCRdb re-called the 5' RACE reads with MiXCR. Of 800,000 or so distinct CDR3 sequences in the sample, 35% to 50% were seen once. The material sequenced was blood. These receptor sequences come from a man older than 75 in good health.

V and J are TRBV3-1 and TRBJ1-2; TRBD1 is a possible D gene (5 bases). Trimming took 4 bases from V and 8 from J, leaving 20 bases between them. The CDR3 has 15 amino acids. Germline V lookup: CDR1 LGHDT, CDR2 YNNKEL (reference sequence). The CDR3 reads CASSPRFGTSKGYTF. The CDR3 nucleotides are TGTGCCAGCAGCCCTCGATTCGGGACGAGTAAAGGCTACACCTTC.

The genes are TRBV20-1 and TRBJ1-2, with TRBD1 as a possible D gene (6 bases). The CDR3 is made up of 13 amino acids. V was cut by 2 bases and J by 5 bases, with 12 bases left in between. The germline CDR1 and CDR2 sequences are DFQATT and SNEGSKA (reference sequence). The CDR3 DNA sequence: TGCAGTGCTAGAACGGGGGGCTATTATGGCTACACCTTC. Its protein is CSARTGGYYGYTF.

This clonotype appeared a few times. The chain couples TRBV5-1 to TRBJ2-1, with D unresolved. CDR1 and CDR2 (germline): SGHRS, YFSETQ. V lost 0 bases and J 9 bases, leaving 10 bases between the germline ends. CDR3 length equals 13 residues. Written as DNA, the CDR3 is TGCGCCAGCAGCTTGGGAGGTCCCAGTGAGCAGTTCTTC. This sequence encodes CASSLGGPSEQFF.

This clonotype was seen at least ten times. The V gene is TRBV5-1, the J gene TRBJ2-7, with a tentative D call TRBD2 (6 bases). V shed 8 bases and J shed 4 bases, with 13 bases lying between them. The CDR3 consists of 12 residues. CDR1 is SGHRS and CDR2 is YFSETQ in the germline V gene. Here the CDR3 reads CASRDSVYEQYF. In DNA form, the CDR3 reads TGCGCCAGTCGGGACTCCGTGTACGAGCAGTACTTC.